The entry that follows covers one T cell receptor (beta chain) sequence. No antigen is known for it. Per-nucleotide qualities are absent, and no much larger clonotype sits a single base away. This entry is derived from a study of PD-1 and CTLA-4 blockade in melanoma (TCRdb year 2021). For context, the study as a whole: The study compared how PD-1 blockade and CTLA-4 blockade affected the melanoma-reactive CD8 T cell response in patients with melanoma.

The library was prepared using the immunoSEQ multiplex PCR assay. In its TCRdb copy, this immuneACCESS table keeps in-frame sequences only and misses some clones. Where compared with another copy, unresolved V genes explain less than half of these, and the others have no known cause. Across this sample there are roughly 21,000 clones, with about nine tenths seen only once. The ten biggest clones cover 7.8% of the sample. The CDR3 sequence holds 14 residues, the cysteine and phenylalanine included. The CDR3 DNA has 42 bases and is translated from base 1. V and J are truncated by 6 bases and 4 bases respectively, leaving an intervening sequence of 13 bases. The germline V gene (reference sequence) yields LNHDA for CDR1 and SQIVND for CDR2.

Sequences were derived from CD8+ T cells from peripheral blood, sampled before anti-PD-1 treatment. The receptor was derived from a human donor with melanoma. The chain is encoded by TRBV19 joined to TRBJ1-5; the D gene is possibly TRBD1, with 5 bases matching. The base sequence is TGTGCCAGTAGAACGGAGGGGCGGAATCAGCCCCAGCATTTT. This codes for CASRTEGRNQPQHF.